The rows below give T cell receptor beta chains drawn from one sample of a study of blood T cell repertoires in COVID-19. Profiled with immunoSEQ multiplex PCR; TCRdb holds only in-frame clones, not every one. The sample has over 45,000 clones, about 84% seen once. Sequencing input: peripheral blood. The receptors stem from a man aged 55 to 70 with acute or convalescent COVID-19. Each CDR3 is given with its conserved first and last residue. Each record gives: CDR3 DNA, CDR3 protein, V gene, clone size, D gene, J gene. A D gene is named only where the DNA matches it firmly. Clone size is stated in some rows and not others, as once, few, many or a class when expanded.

TGTGCCTGGAGCCTGAAACAGGGTCCTCTCTACGAGCAGTACTTC	CAWSLKQGPLYEQYF	TRBV30	NA	NA	TRBJ2-7
TGTGCCAGCAGTTTAGGTCGAACAGGGAGCTCCTACAATGAGCAGTTCTTC	CASSLGRTGSSYNEQFF	TRBV27	NA	NA	TRBJ2-1
TGTGCCAGCAGTGCGGAGACAGGTGGGCACAATGAGCAGTTCTTC	CASSAETGGHNEQFF	TRBV2	few	NA	TRBJ2-1
TGTGCCAGCAGGAAGGAACAGGGGGCCAGCTCCTACAATGAGCAGTTCTTC	CASRKEQGASSYNEQFF	TRBV28	NA	TRBD1	TRBJ2-1
TGTGCCAGCAGCTTGGCCGCGCGCACCGGGGAGCTGTTTTTT	CASSLAARTGELFF	TRBV5-4	NA	NA	TRBJ2-2
TGTGCCAGCAGAGAAGACAGAAATCAGCCCCAGCATTTT	CASREDRNQPQHF	TRBV5-4	few	NA	TRBJ1-5
TGTGCCAGCAGCCCCGGAGATACGCAGTATTTT	CASSPGDTQYF	TRBV3-1/TRBV3-2	NA	NA	TRBJ2-3
TGCGCCAGCAGCCGAGAACTAGCGGGGGGGCATTCCGGGGAGCTGTTTTTT	CASSRELAGGHSGELFF	TRBV4-1	NA	TRBD2	TRBJ2-2
TGTGCCAGCAGTCTGACAGGGGGCTCATCAGGGGCCAACGTCCTGACTTTC	CASSLTGGSSGANVLTF	TRBV2	few	TRBD1	TRBJ2-6
TGTGCCAGCAGCTTAGCCGGATTTGGGAGCAGCCTGAACACTGAAGCTTTCTTT	CASSLAGFGSSLNTEAFF	TRBV7-2	NA	NA	TRBJ1-1
TGCGCCAGTACAGGGGCAGCTAATGAAAAACTGTTTTTT	CASTGAANEKLFF	TRBV4-1	NA	TRBD1	TRBJ1-4
TGTGCCAGTAGTCCCAGGGCCGGTTTTAATGAGCAGTTCTTC	CASSPRAGFNEQFF	TRBV19	NA	NA	TRBJ2-1
TGTGCCAGCAAAATACAGGGGGACGAGCAGTACTTC	CASKIQGDEQYF	TRBV12-3/TRBV12-4	NA	TRBD1	TRBJ2-7
TGTGCCTTGACAGCGGGGGGGCCGGGCGATAATTCACCCCTCCACTTT	CALTAGGPGDNSPLHF	TRBV30	NA	NA	TRBJ1-6
TGCGCCAGCAGCTTGCAATCGAGCTCCTACGAGCAGTACTTC	CASSLQSSSYEQYF	TRBV5-1	once	NA	TRBJ2-7
TGTGCCAGCAGTTCAGTTACCGGCACAGATACGCAGTATTTT	CASSSVTGTDTQYF	TRBV6-5	NA	NA	TRBJ2-3
TGTGCCAGCAGCTTTAGCGGGGCCTACAATGAGCAGTTCTTC	CASSFSGAYNEQFF	TRBV11-3	NA	TRBD2	TRBJ2-1
TGTGCCAGCATCCCCAGTAACACCAACACTGAAGCTTTCTTT	CASIPSNTNTEAFF	TRBV6-6	few	NA	TRBJ1-1
TGTGCCAGCAGTGAAACCGGGGGTGGCACTGAAGCTTTCTTT	CASSETGGGTEAFF	TRBV6-1	few	NA	TRBJ1-1
TGTGCCAGCAGTTCACTCCATTCACCCCTCCACTTT	CASSSLHSPLHF	TRBV28	few	NA	TRBJ1-6
TGTGCCAGCAGTTACTCGTGGACGGACACCGATGGCTACACCTTC	CASSYSWTDTDGYTF	TRBV6-5	NA	NA	TRBJ1-2
TGTGCCAGCAGTTCCCCATTAGCGGGGTCCTACAATGAGCAGTTCTTC	CASSSPLAGSYNEQFF	TRBV27	NA	TRBD2	TRBJ2-1
TGTGCCAGCAGTGGGGGCGGGGGCCTTAATTCACCCCTCCACTTT	CASSGGGGLNSPLHF	TRBV28	few	NA	TRBJ1-6
TGTGCCAGCAGCATGATCCTCCCAGGGGCAGATACGCAGTATTTT	CASSMILPGADTQYF	TRBV5-5	NA	NA	TRBJ2-3
TGTGCCAGCCAGCAGGGGTTCACTAATGAAAAACTGTTTTTT	CASQQGFTNEKLFF	TRBV2	NA	NA	TRBJ1-4
TGTGCCAGCAGAACTAGCGGGGGAAACAATGAGCAGTTCTTC	CASRTSGGNNEQFF	TRBV25-1	NA	TRBD2	TRBJ2-1
TGTGCCAGCAGTCGGGGACAGGGCAGGAGTGAAAAACTGTTTTTT	CASSRGQGRSEKLFF	TRBV2	NA	TRBD1	TRBJ1-4
TGTGCCAGCAGCCACCGGGGACAGGGGTCATTCACTGAAGCTTTCTTT	CASSHRGQGSFTEAFF	TRBV5-4	NA	TRBD1	TRBJ1-1